Below are 14 T cell receptor beta chains sequenced from a single sample in a study of technical replicates of blood from several donors. Clones were sequenced by immunoSEQ multiplex PCR, and TCRdb holds only the in-frame ones, with some missing. The sample lists approximately 70,000 clones; 90% to 95% were seen once. Sequencing was done on a sample of T cells isolated from PBMCs. These receptors came from a human donor in good health.

The V and J genes are TRBV7-2 and TRBJ2-2; D not certain. V lost 4 bases and J lost 5, with 5 bases in between. Per germline, CDR1 SGHTA and CDR2 FQGNSA. This CDR3 spans 12 amino acids. CDR3 in amino acids: CASSSRTGELFF. CDR3 DNA sequence: TGTGCCAGCAGCTCCAGGACCGGGGAGCTGTTTTTT.

The chain joins TRBV28 to TRBJ2-3; tentative D call: TRBD1 (6 bases). The V gene lost 5 bases and the J gene lost 0 bases, with 12 bases spanning the gap. The CDR3 runs to 15 residues. Germline lookup yields CDR1 MDHEN and CDR2 SYDVKM. The CDR3 sequence is CASSHQGSSTDTQYF. The DNA of the CDR3 is TGTGCCAGCAGTCACCAGGGGAGTAGCACAGATACGCAGTATTTT.

The CDR3 nucleotides are TGTGCCAGCACCCGCCTACAGGGTGCACGAGATACGCAGTATTTT. Translated: CASTRLQGARDTQYF. V usage is TRBV6-6 and J usage is TRBJ2-3, with D maybe TRBD1 (6 bases). Germline loops: CDR1 MNHNY, CDR2 SVGAGI (reference sequence). V was trimmed by 7 bases and J by 5 bases, leaving 19 bases between them. The CDR3 is 15 residues long.

The CDR3 here is CASSQDWGRAGYTF. DNA of the CDR3: TGTGCCAGCAGCCAAGATTGGGGGAGGGCTGGCTACACCTTC. The chain joins TRBV4-2 to TRBJ1-2, with TRBD1 as a possible D gene (5 bases). The CDR3 contains 14 residues. V lost 0 bases and J 7 bases, leaving 12 bases between the germline ends. Germline CDR1 is LGHNA and CDR2 is YNFKEQ.

The chain employs TRBV7-7 and TRBJ2-7; 9 bases fit TRBD1. Per the germline V gene, CDR1 is SSHAT and CDR2 is FNYEAQ (reference sequence). CDR3 length equals 12 residues. V shed 6 bases, J shed 7 bases, and the junction held 4 bases outside the gene matches. CDR3 sequence (DNA): TGTGCCAGCAGTCCCGGGACAGGGGAGCAGTACTTC. Protein sequence: CASSPGTGEQYF.

The CDR3 DNA is TGTGCCAGCTCACCAGGGCAGAAGAACACTGAAGCTTTCTTT. Protein sequence: CASSPGQKNTEAFF. The chain uses TRBV18 and TRBJ1-1, with unresolved D. CDR1 and CDR2 from the germline V gene are KGHSH and LQKENI. This CDR3 contains 14 residues. V was trimmed by 2 bases and J by 1 base, leaving 8 bases between them.

The chain recombines TRBV27 with TRBJ1-3; D perhaps matches TRBD1 (6 bases). The CDR3 covers 15 residues. Trimming stripped 6 bases from V and 0 bases from J, with 12 bases between. Germline CDR1 reads MNHEY; CDR2 reads SMNVEV (reference sequence). The CDR3 is CASRTTGPSGNTIYF. The CDR3 DNA follows: TGTGCCAGCAGAACTACAGGGCCCTCTGGAAACACCATATATTTT.

The chain couples TRBV5-6 to TRBJ2-1, with D perhaps matching TRBD1 (5 bases). V lost 3 bases and J lost 4, with 17 bases in between. The CDR3 length is 16 residues. CDR1 is SGHDT, CDR2 YYEEEE, per germline. CDR3 residues: CASSSGRDRFYNEQFF. The CDR3 bases are TGTGCCAGCAGCTCTGGACGAGACAGATTTTACAATGAGCAGTTCTTC.

The table lists this clone with a count of one. V gene TRBV5-1 combines with J gene TRBJ1-2, with D perhaps TRBD1 (5 bases). Between the trimmed V and J ends, which lost 6 bases and 4 bases, there was a span of 7 bases. Germline V gene data show CDR1 as SGHRS and CDR2 as YFSETQ. CDR3 length equals 11 residues. CDR3 sequence: CASTDSYGYTF. The CDR3 DNA reads TGCGCCAGCACTGACAGCTATGGCTACACCTTC.

The CDR3 sequence is CASTLTSGGTDTQYF. DNA of the CDR3: TGTGCCAGCACCCTCACTAGCGGGGGCACAGATACGCAGTATTTT. The chain uses TRBV7-3 and TRBJ2-3, with 10 bases aligning to TRBD2. V lost 7 bases, J lost 1 base, and 5 bases stayed unmatched. The germline gives CDR1 SGHTA, CDR2 FQGTGA. The CDR3 runs 15 residues.

The chain uses TRBV10-3 and TRBJ2-3, with TRBD2 identical over 9 bases. CDR3 size: 15 residues. The germline V gene has CDR1 ENHRY and CDR2 SYGVKD. Unmatched junction bases numbered 13, after V lost 10 bases and J lost 5 bases. The CDR3 here is CATGWLAGAGDTQYF. The CDR3 DNA sequence: TGTGCCACCGGGTGGTTAGCGGGAGCAGGAGATACGCAGTATTTT.

The chain recombines TRBV29-1 with TRBJ1-3; D remains unclear. CDR3 length: 13 residues. Germline CDR1 and CDR2: SQVTM and ANQGSEA. The germline V and J ends were trimmed by 3 bases and 0 bases, with 6 bases remaining between them. The CDR3, as DNA: TGCAGCGTTGAGAGCCCCTCTGGAAACACCATATATTTT. As protein: CSVESPSGNTIYF.

The chain carries TRBV28 and TRBJ1-4; 7 nucleotides line up with TRBD1. The CDR3 has 16 amino acids. The V segment lost 2 bases and the J segment 3 bases; nucleotides outside the gene matches: 6. Germline-derived CDR1 and CDR2 are MDHEN and SYDVKM. CDR3 loop: CASSLLRQGPNEKLFF. The CDR3 DNA sequence: TGTGCCAGCAGTTTACTAAGACAGGGCCCTAATGAAAAACTGTTTTTT.

This rearrangement joins TRBV7-3 to TRBJ2-3, with D hard to call. This CDR3 has 12 residues. The V gene lost 4 bases and the J gene lost 4 bases, with 6 bases spanning the gap. Germline V gives CDR1 SGHTA, CDR2 FQGTGA. CDR3 bases: TGTGCCAGCAGCTCGAGTCCAGATACGCAGTATTTT. This sequence encodes CASSSSPDTQYF.